These 17 T cell receptor beta chains were all obtained from the same sample, sequenced in a study of blood T cell repertoires in COVID-19. Sequencing was performed with immunoSEQ multiplex PCR; in TCRdb, only in-frame clones are kept and a portion is missing. The data show 150,000 or so clones, around nine tenths seen once. Sequencing was carried out using peripheral blood. These receptors were collected from a woman in her sixties or seventies with COVID-19, enrolled during active disease.

The gene calls are TRBV4-1 and TRBJ1-4; D ambiguous. Germline V lookup: CDR1 MGHRA, CDR2 YSYEKL. V lost 0 bases and J lost 0, with 8 bases in between. There are 16 residues in the CDR3. This chain's CDR3 is CASSQESGATNEKLFF. The CDR3 DNA sequence: TGCGCCAGCAGCCAAGAATCTGGAGCAACTAATGAAAAACTGTTTTTT.

A single count supports this clone. This chain links TRBV30 with TRBJ1-2; D may be TRBD1 (6 bases). With 1 base removed from V and 1 base from J, the gap between germline ends came to 10 bases. This CDR3 has 14 amino acids. In germline, CDR1 is GTSNPN, CDR2 SVGIG (reference sequence). DNA for the CDR3: TGTGCCTGGAGTGCAGGACAGCTTAACTATGGCTACACCTTC. Its translation: CAWSAGQLNYGYTF.

The chain is built from TRBV27 and TRBJ2-1; 7 nucleotides align to TRBD2. With 3 bases clipped from V and 3 bases from J, the junction kept 2 bases outside the gene matches. Germline V CDR1 and CDR2: MNHEY, SMNVEV (reference sequence). The CDR3 is 14 residues long. CDR3 amino acids: CASSFSGGYNEQFF. CDR3 bases: TGTGCCAGCAGTTTCTCGGGGGGCTACAATGAGCAGTTCTTC.

In its sample, this clone was seen once. This chain connects TRBV15 to TRBJ1-2, with D perhaps TRBD1 (6 bases). Between the trimmed V and J ends, which lost 0 bases and 1 base, there was a span of 15 bases. This CDR3 region has 17 residues. Germline loops: CDR1 LNHNV, CDR2 YYDKDF (reference sequence). CDR3 DNA: TGTGCCACCAGCAGAGATCTGGAGACAGGCCGTAACTATGGCTACACCTTC. The encoded protein is CATSRDLETGRNYGYTF. The complete variable domain, with remaining parts taken from reference TRBV15 and TRBJ1-2, reads DAMVIQNPRYQVTQFGKPVTLSCSQTLNHNVMYWYQQKSSQAPKLLFHYYDKDFNNEADTPDNFQSRRPNTSFCFLDIRSPGLGDTAMYLCATSRDLETGRNYGYTFGSGTRLTVV.

The V call is TRBV28, the J call TRBJ1-6; D might be TRBD1 (5 bases). V gave up 5 bases and J gave up 8 bases, with 16 bases separating them. This CDR3 region has 15 residues. Looked up from germline, CDR1 is MDHEN and CDR2 is SYDVKM. CDR3 coding DNA: TGTGCCAGCAGTCCCCCGGGGGGGACCCATTCACCCCTCCACTTT. Encoded protein: CASSPPGGTHSPLHF.

The J gene is TRBJ1-1, the V gene TRBV27; 7 bases are shared with TRBD1. Germline loops: CDR1 MNHEY, CDR2 SMNVEV (reference sequence). This CDR3 spans 12 amino acids. V lost 8 bases to trimming and J lost 4 bases; unmatched junction nucleotides: 4. The CDR3 nucleotides are TGTGCCAGCCGTCAGGGGGGCACTGAAGCTTTCTTT. Its translation: CASRQGGTEAFF.

This rearrangement joins TRBV7-8 to TRBJ1-2, with TRBD1 matching 10 bases. CDR1 and CDR2 from the germline V gene are SGHVS and FQNEAQ. The junction had 9 bases not matched to a gene; V was cut back by 5 bases and J by 0 bases. The CDR3 extends over 17 amino acids. This chain's CDR3 is CASSAPGTGATNYGYTF. In DNA form, the CDR3 reads TGTGCCAGCAGCGCGCCCGGGACAGGGGCGACTAACTATGGCTACACCTTC. Full variable domain (outside the CDR3, taken from reference TRBV7-8 and TRBJ1-2): GAGVSQSPRYKVAKRGQDVALRCDPISGHVSLFWYQQALGQGPEFLTYFQNEAQLDKSGLPSDRFFAERPEGSVSTLKIQRTQQEDSAVYLCASSAPGTGATNYGYTFGSGTRLTVV.

This clone was counted only a few times. The gene calls are TRBV5-5 and TRBJ1-3, with 10 bases that match TRBD1. CDR3 length: 15 residues. Germline V gene lookup returns CDR1 SGHKS and CDR2 YYEKEE (reference sequence). V trimming: 3 bases; J trimming: 4 bases; junction bases outside the gene matches: 4. The DNA of the CDR3 is TGTGCCAGCAGCTGGGACAGGGGCATGGGAAACACCATATATTTT. Its translation is CASSWDRGMGNTIYF. The complete variable domain, with remaining parts taken from reference TRBV5-5 and TRBJ1-3, reads DAGVTQSPTHLIKTRGQQVTLRCSPISGHKSVSWYQQVLGQGPQFIFQYYEKEERGRGNFPDRFSARQFPNYSSELNVNALLLGDSALYLCASSWDRGMGNTIYFGEGSWLTVV.

The table lists this clone with a count of one. J is TRBJ1-2 and V is TRBV27, with D tentatively TRBD1 (5 bases). The V gene lost 4 bases and the J gene lost 6 bases, with 15 bases spanning the gap. This CDR3 contains 14 residues. The germline V gene has CDR1 MNHEY and CDR2 SMNVEV (reference sequence). The CDR3, as DNA: TGTGCCAGCAGTTGGGTCAGGGAATTTCATGGCTACACCTTC. Protein: CASSWVREFHGYTF.

This sequence joins TRBV28 and TRBJ2-1; the D is unclear. V was clipped by 5 bases and J by 5 bases, with 13 bases between them. Per germline, CDR1 MDHEN and CDR2 SYDVKM. The CDR3 totals 14 residues. Here the CDR3 DNA reads TGTGCCAGCAGTCCGGTACCACTGGACAATGAGCAGTTCTTC. Translating gives CASSPVPLDNEQFF.

This rearrangement joins TRBV15 to TRBJ1-3; D is perhaps TRBD1 (5 bases). The CDR3 runs to 15 residues. The V end was cut by 1 base, the J end by 0 bases, with 7 bases between. The germline gives CDR1 LNHNV, CDR2 YYDKDF (reference sequence). The CDR3: CATSRGTGSGNTIYF. In DNA, the CDR3 is TGTGCCACCAGCAGAGGTACAGGCTCTGGAAACACCATATATTTT.

The rearrangement uses TRBV18 and TRBJ1-1; no clear D gene. V lost 2 bases, J lost 6 bases, and 10 bases lay in between. CDR1 is KGHSH, CDR2 LQKENI, per germline. The CDR3 loop spans 13 amino acids. Here the CDR3 DNA reads TGTGCCAGCTCACCATCGACTTGGGCTGAAGCTTTCTTT. The encoded protein is CASSPSTWAEAFF.

This clone was seen once. The rearrangement links TRBV5-8 to TRBJ1-3; D gene uncertain. V was shortened by 4 bases and J by 4 bases, with 18 bases between the two germline ends. CDR3 length: 16 amino acids. Germline V gives CDR1 SGHTS, CDR2 YDEGEE. The CDR3 sequence is CASSGPSWGSGNTIYF. DNA of the CDR3: TGTGCCAGCAGCGGCCCTAGCTGGGGATCAGGAAACACCATATATTTT.

This sequence joins TRBV27 and TRBJ1-6; 11 nucleotides align to TRBD1. The CDR3 has 15 residues. V gave up 7 bases and J gave up 10 bases; unmatched junction bases: 9. Per the germline V gene, CDR1 is MNHEY and CDR2 is SMNVEV (reference sequence). Written as DNA, the CDR3 is TGTGCCAGCACCTCAGGACAGGGGGCTTGGTCACCCCTCCACTTT. It encodes CASTSGQGAWSPLHF.

This clone was seen just once. V usage is TRBV7-3 and J usage is TRBJ2-3, with 8 bases fitting TRBD2. Trimming removed 4 bases from V and 0 bases from J; junction bases left unmatched: 12. Germline V gives CDR1 SGHTA, CDR2 FQGTGA. This CDR3 region has 18 residues. The CDR3, as DNA: TGTGCCAGCAGCTCCCGGGGGGGGAGCGGGGGAAGCACAGATACGCAGTATTTT. This codes for CASSSRGGSGGSTDTQYF.

The chain recombines TRBV18 with TRBJ2-5; a weak D match, TRBD1 (6 bases). The CDR3 is 13 residues long. V lost 6 bases and J lost 2, with 10 bases in between. Germline V gene lookup returns CDR1 KGHSH and CDR2 LQKENI. In DNA form, the CDR3 reads TGTGCCAGCTCTCCCGGACAGCAAGAGACCCAGTACTTC. It encodes CASSPGQQETQYF.

This chain connects TRBV28 to TRBJ1-4; perhaps TRBD1 as D (5 bases). Germline lookup yields CDR1 MDHEN and CDR2 SYDVKM. Trimming removed 3 bases at V and 10 bases at J, with 15 bases between. CDR3 length equals 14 residues. The CDR3 is CASSFTAGVGKLFF. CDR3 in DNA: TGTGCCAGCAGTTTTACGGCGGGGGTAGGAAAACTGTTTTTT.